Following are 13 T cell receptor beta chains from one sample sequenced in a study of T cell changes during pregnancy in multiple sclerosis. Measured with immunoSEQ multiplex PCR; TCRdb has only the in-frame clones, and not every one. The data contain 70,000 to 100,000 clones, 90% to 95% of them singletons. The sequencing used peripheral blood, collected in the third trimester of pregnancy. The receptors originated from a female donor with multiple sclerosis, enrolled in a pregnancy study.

Here the CDR3 DNA reads TGTGCCAGCAAAGGTTCGGGGGGGGGCAATGAAAAACTGTTTTTT. Translated, it gives CASKGSGGGNEKLFF. The gene calls are TRBV28 and TRBJ1-4; maybe TRBD1 (6 bases). The CDR3 extends over 15 amino acids. Germline CDR1 is MDHEN and CDR2 is SYDVKM. With 7 bases removed from V and 5 bases from J, the gap between germline ends came to 17 bases.

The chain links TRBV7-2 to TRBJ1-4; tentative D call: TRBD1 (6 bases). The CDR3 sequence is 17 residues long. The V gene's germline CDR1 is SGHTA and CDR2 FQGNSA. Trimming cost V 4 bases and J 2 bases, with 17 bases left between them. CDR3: CASSSQWGRATNEKLFF. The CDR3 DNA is TGTGCCAGCAGCTCCCAGTGGGGGCGAGCGACTAATGAAAAACTGTTTTTT.

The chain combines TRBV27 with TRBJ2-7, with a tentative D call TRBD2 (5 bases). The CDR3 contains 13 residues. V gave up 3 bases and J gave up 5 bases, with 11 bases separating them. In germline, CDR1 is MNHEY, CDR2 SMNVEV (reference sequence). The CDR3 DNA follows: TGTGCCAGCAGTTTTTCCTCGAGGGACGAGCAGTACTTC. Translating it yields CASSFSSRDEQYF.

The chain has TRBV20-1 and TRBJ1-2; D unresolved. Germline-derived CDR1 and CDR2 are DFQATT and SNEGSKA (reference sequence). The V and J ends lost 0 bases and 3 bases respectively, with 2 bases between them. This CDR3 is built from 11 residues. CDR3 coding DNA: TGCAGTGCTAGAGACGACTATGGCTACACCTTC. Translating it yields CSARDDYGYTF.

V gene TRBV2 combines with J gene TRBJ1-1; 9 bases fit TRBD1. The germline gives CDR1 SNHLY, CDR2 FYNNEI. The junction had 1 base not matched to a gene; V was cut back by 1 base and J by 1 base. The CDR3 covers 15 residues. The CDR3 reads CASSEGDRANTEAFF. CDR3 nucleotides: TGTGCCAGCAGTGAAGGGGACAGGGCGAACACTGAAGCTTTCTTT.

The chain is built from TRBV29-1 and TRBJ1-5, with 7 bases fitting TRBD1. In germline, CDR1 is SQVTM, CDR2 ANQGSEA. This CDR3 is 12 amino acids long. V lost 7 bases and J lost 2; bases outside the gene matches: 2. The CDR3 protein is CSAGQGNQPQHF. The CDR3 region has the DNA TGCAGCGCCGGACAGGGCAATCAGCCCCAGCATTTT.

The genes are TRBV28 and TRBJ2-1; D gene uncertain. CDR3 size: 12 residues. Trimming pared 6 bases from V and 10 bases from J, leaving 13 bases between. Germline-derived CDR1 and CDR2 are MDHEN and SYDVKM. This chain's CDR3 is CASSYLAGEQFF. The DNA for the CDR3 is TGTGCCAGCAGCTACCTTGCCGGGGAGCAGTTCTTC.

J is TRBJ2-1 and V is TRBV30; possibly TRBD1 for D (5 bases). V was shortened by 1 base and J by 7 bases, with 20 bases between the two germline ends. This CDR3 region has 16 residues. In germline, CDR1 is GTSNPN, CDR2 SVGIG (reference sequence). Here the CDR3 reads CAWSEYLAGSRNEQFF. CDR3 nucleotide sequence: TGTGCCTGGAGTGAGTACCTGGCAGGGTCAAGGAATGAGCAGTTCTTC.

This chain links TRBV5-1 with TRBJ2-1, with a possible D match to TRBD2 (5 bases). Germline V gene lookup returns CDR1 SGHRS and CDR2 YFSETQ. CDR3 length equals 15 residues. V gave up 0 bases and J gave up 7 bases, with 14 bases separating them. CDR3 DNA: TGCGCCAGCAGCTTGGGGAGACTCCGAGGGAATGAGCAGTTCTTC. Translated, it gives CASSLGRLRGNEQFF.

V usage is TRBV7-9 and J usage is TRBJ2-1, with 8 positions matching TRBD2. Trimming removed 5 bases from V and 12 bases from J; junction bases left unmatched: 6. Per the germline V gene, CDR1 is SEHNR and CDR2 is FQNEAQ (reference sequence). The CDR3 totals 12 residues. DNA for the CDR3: TGTGCCAGCAGCCGCGGACTAGCCGGGCAGTTCTTC. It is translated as CASSRGLAGQFF.

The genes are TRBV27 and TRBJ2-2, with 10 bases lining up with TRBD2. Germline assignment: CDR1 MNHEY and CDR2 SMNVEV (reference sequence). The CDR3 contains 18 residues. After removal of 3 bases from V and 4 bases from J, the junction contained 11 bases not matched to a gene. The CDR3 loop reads CASSLDRTSGPRTGELFF. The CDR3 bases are TGTGCCAGCAGTTTGGACAGGACTAGCGGTCCCCGCACCGGGGAGCTGTTTTTT.

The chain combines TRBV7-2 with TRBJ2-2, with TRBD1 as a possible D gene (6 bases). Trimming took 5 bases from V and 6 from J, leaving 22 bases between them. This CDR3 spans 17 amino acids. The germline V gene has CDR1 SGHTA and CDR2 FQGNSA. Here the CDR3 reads CASSPPGVTGGSGELFF. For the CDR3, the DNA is TGTGCCAGCAGCCCACCAGGAGTCACTGGGGGCTCCGGGGAGCTGTTTTTT.

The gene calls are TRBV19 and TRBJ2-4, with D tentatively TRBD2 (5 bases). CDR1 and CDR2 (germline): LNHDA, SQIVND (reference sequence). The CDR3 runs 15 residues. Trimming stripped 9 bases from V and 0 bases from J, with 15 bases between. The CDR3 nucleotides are TGTGCCAGCCTGCCGGCGGCGGGAGCCAAAAACATTCAGTACTTC. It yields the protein CASLPAAGAKNIQYF.